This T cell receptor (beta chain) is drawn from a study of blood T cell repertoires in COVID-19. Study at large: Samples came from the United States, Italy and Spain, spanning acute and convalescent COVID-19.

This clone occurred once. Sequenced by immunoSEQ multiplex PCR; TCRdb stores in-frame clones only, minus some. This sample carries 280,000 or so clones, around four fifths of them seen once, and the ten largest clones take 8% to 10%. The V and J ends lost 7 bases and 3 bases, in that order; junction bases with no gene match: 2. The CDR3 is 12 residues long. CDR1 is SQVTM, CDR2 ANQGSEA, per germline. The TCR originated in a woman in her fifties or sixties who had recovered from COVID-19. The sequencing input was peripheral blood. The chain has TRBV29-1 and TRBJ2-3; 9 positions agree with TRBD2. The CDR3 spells CSGTSATDTQYF. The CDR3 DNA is TGCAGCGGGACTAGCGCGACAGATACGCAGTATTTT.